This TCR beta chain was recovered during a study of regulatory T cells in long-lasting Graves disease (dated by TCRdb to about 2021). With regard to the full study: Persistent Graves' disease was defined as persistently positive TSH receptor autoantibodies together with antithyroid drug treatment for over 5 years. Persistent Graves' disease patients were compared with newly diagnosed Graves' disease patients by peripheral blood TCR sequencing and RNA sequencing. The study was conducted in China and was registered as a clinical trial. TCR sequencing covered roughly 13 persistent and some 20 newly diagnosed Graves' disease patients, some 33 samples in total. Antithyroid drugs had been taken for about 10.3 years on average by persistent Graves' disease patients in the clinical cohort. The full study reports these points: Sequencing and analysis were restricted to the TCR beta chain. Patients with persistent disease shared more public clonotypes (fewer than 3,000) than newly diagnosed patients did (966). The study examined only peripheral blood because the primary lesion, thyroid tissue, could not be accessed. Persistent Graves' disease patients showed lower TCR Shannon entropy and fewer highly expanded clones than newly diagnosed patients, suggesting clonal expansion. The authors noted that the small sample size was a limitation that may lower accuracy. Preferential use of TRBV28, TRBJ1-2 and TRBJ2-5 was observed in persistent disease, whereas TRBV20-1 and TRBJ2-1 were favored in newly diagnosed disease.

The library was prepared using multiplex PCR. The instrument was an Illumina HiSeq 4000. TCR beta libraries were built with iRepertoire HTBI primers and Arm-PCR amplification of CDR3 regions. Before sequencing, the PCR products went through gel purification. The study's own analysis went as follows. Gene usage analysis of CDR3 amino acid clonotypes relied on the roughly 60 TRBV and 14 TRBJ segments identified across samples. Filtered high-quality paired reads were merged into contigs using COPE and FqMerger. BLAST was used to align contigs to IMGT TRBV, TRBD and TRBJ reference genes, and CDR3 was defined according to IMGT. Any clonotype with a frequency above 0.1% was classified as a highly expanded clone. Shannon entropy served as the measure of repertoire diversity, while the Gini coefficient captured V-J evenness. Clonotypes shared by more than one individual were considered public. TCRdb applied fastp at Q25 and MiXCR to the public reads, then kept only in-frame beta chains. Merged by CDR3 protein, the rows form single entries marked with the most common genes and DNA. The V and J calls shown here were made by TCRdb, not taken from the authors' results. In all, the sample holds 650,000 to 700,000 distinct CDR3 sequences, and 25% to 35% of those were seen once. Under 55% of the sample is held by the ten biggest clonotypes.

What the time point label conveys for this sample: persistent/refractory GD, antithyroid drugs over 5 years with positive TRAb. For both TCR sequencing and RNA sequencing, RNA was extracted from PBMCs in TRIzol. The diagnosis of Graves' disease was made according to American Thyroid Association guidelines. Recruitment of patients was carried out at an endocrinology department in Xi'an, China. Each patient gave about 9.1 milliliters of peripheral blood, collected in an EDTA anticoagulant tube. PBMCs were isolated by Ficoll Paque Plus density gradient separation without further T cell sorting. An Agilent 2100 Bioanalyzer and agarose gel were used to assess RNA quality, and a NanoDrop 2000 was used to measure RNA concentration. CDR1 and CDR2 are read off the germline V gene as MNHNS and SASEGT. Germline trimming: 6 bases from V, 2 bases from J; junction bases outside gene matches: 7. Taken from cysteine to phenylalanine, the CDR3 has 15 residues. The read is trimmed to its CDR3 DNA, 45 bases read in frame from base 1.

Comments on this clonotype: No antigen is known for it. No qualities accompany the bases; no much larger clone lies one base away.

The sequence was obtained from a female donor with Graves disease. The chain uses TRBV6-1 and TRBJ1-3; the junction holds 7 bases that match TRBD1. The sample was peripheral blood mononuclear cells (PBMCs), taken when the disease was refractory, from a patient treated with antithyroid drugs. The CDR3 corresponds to CASSETGFTGNTIYF. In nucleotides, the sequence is TGTGCCAGCAGCGAGACAGGGTTCACTGGAAACACCATATATTTT.